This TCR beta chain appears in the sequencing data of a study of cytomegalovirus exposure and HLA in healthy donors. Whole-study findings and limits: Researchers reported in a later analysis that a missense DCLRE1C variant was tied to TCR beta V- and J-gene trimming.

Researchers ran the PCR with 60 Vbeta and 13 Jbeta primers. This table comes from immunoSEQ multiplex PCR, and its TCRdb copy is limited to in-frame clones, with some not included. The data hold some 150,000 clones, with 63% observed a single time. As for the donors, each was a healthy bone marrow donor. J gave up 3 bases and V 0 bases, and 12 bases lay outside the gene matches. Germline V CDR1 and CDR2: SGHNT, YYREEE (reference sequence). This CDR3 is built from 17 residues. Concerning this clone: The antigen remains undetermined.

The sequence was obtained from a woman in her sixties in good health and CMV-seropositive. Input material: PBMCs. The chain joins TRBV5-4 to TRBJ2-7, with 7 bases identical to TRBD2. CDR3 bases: TGTGCCAGCAGCTTGGTGGGAGGGCCTAGGATCATCTACGAGCAGTACTTC. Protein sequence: CASSLVGGPRIIYEQYF.